This is a list of T cell receptor beta chains from one sample in a study of monozygotic twins with inflammatory bowel disease. Using the 5' RACE reads, TCRdb records one entry per CDR3 protein without DNA. Its table lists approximately 210,000 distinct CDR3 sequences. Sequencing was performed on blood. These receptors were collected from a human donor with ulcerative colitis or Crohn's disease, or a healthy co-twin of an affected twin (not recorded which). CDR3s include the opening cysteine and the closing phenylalanine or tryptophan. Each record gives: J gene, V gene, CDR3 protein.

TRBJ2-1 | TRBV29-1 | CSVEGVGGPPYNEQFF
TRBJ2-7 | TRBV24-1 | CATSDGTGRDEQYF
TRBJ2-1 | TRBV19 | CASTSPGRGFYNEQFF
TRBJ2-7 | TRBV7-9 | CASSPGKGELSYEQYF
TRBJ2-6 | TRBV6-5 | CASSYSSGANVLTF
TRBJ2-1 | TRBV15 | CATSRSGTPGGNEQFF
TRBJ2-2 | TRBV5-1 | CASSQSRQGGSNTGELFF
TRBJ2-1 | TRBV10-3 | CATYTSGGPNNEQFF
TRBJ2-1 | TRBV5-1 | CASGMVRGAEQFF
TRBJ1-2 | TRBV6-2/TRBV6-3 | CASSRPGGLGGYTF
TRBJ2-7 | TRBV18 | CASSPLTGGPRYEQYF
TRBJ2-3 | TRBV27 | CASSFQGNTQYF
TRBJ2-7 | TRBV5-1 | CASSLQGGLDEQYF
TRBJ2-2 | TRBV19 | CASSMGSYTGELFF
TRBJ1-2 | TRBV6-6 | CASSSPGDNYGYTF
TRBJ2-2 | TRBV20-1 | CSVLAGNTGELFF
TRBJ1-1 | TRBV6-5 | CASSYSHWSIEAFF
TRBJ1-1 | TRBV5-8 | CASSFGCGLNTEAFF
TRBJ2-1 | TRBV5-1 | CASSKQAFQFF
TRBJ2-7 | TRBV5-1 | CASSVDRGGEQYF
TRBJ2-3 | TRBV12-2 | CASRLPRAGSSADMQYF
TRBJ1-1 | TRBV3-1 | CASSQGRIRTEAFF
TRBJ2-7 | TRBV10-3 | CAITMGQGAGEQYF
TRBJ1-1 | TRBV4-3 | CASSQAPGGITEAFF
TRBJ2-5 | TRBV13 | CASSSGLAGALRETQYF
TRBJ2-2 | TRBV11-2 | CASNQGPGELFF
TRBJ2-4 | TRBV5-1 | CASALAGGKNIQYF
TRBJ1-1 | TRBV6-2/TRBV6-3 | CASSFGVFMNTEAFF
TRBJ2-2 | TRBV12-5 | CASGWYTVGELFF
TRBJ1-6 | TRBV18 | CASSPTGESPLHF
TRBJ2-7 | TRBV5-1 | CASSSGLGGKAGGGYEQYF
TRBJ1-1 | TRBV11-1 | CASSRYPGQGTEAFF
TRBJ2-3 | TRBV3-1 | CASRMAGGMDTQYF
TRBJ2-7 | TRBV2 | CASSVGVGGSYEQYF
TRBJ2-7 | TRBV20-1 | CSAREASGEQKQYF
TRBJ2-3 | TRBV29-1 | CSVHKPAGHGVAQYF
TRBJ1-2 | TRBV7-9 | CASSLGLTGDGYTF
TRBJ1-5 | TRBV18 | CASSPPVGQPQHF
TRBJ2-5 | TRBV5-1 | CASSLEGQDFLQETQYF
TRBJ2-2 | TRBV29-1 | CSVISGGPNTGELFF
TRBJ1-5 | TRBV7-8 | CASSRRVFDQPQHF
TRBJ2-1 | TRBV7-2 | CASSLRGLASYNEQFF
TRBJ2-7 | TRBV6-1 | CASSQTVSTYEQYF
TRBJ1-4 | TRBV6-6 | CASDWSGVNEKLFF
TRBJ1-1 | TRBV5-1 | CASSSDTMNTEAFF